The sample holds a few counts of the clone carrying this T cell receptor (beta chain). Trimming stripped 0 bases from V and 4 bases from J, with 6 bases between. Germline V gives CDR1 ENHRY, CDR2 SYGVKD. The CDR3 is 13 amino acids. Each CDR3 protein gets one entry after TCRdb re-called the RT-PCR reads with MiXCR. The repertoire holds hundreds of thousands of distinct CDR3 sequences, 14% seen once, with 3.6% in the top ten. The chain has TRBV10-3 and TRBJ1-1; D may be TRBD1 (5 bases). Source material: memory CD4+ T cells from blood. The TCR sequence derives from a female donor in good health, serving as a healthy control. The DNA of the CDR3 is TGTGCCATCAGTGAGTCGCAGGGCACTGAAGCTTTCTTT. This translates into CAISESQGTEAFF.